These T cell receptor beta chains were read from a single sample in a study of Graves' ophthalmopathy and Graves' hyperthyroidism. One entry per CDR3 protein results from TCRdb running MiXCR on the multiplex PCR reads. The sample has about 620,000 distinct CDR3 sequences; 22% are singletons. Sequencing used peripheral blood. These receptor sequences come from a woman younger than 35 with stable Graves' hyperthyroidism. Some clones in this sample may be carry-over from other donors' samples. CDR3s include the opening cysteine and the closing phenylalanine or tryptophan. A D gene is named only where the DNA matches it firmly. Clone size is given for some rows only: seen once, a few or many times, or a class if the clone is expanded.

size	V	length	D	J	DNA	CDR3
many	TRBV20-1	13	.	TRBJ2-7	TGCAGTGCCTTCGACAGTGGAGACTACGAGCAGTACTTC	CSAFDSGDYEQYF
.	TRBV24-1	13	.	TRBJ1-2	TGTGCCACCAGTGATCCCGACAGATATGGCTACACCTTC	CATSDPDRYGYTF
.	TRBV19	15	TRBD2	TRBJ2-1	TGTGCCAGTATAGGGGGACTAGCAGATTACAATGAGCAGTTCTTC	CASIGGLADYNEQFF
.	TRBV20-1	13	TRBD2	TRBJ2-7	TGCAGTGCAACAAGGCGGGAGCCCTACGAGCAGTACTTC	CSATRREPYEQYF
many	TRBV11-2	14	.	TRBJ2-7	TGTGCCAGCAGCCCCCGGACGGAAGCCTACGAGCAGTACTTC	CASSPRTEAYEQYF
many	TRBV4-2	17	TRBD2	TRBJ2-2	TGTGCCAGCAGCCAAGATTCCCTAGCGGCAGTCACCGGGGAGCTGTTTTTT	CASSQDSLAAVTGELFF
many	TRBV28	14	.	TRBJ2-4	TGTGCCAGCATCTCATCTCGCAGCAAAGACATTCAGTACTTC	CASISSRSKDIQYF
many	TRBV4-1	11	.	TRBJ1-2	TGCGCCAGCAGCCAAGAAGGCCATCTCTTCTTC	CASSQEGHLFF
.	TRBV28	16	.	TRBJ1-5	TGTGCCAGCAGTCCCCATTCCAGAGGGAGCAATCAGCCCCAGCATTTT	CASSPHSRGSNQPQHF
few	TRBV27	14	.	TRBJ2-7	TGTGCCAGCACCCCTCATACGGGACACCACGAGCAGTACTTC	CASTPHTGHHEQYF
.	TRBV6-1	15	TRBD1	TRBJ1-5	TGTGCCAGCAACCCCACAGGGGGAGCAAATCAGCCCCAGCATTTT	CASNPTGGANQPQHF
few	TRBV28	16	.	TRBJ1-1	TGTCCTGATCTGGGGGGGACGGGACGGGGTTACACTGAAGCTTTCTTT	CPDLGGTGRGYTEAFF
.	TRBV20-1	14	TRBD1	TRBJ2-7	TGCAGTGCTAGAGACTCCGGGACAGGTTACGAGCAGTACTTC	CSARDSGTGYEQYF
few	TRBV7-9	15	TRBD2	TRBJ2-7	TGTGCCAGCAGCAAAGAGCCTAGCGGGGCGGAGGAGCAGTACTTC	CASSKEPSGAEEQYF
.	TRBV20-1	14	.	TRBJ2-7	TGCAGTGCTAGAGATATTTCTTATTCCTACGAGCAGTACTTC	CSARDISYSYEQYF
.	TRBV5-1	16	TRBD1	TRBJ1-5	TGCGCCAGAATGGACAGGGGGCTTTTATGCAATCAGCCCCAGCATTTT	CARMDRGLLCNQPQHF
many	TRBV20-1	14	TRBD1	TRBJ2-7	TGCAGTGCCCAGCCCGGGACAGGTCCTTACGAGCAGTACTTC	CSAQPGTGPYEQYF
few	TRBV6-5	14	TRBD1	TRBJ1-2	TGTGCCAGCAGTTACGGGACAGGGAGGTACGGCTACACCTTC	CASSYGTGRYGYTF
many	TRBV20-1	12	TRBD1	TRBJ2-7	TGCAAAACCTCCGAGACAGGGTCCGAGCAGTACTTC	CKTSETGSEQYF
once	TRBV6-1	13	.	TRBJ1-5	TGTGCCAGCTCCCCGGAGCGGGCTCAGCCCCAGCATTTT	CASSPERAQPQHF
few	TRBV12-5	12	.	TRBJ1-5	TGTGCTAGTGGTCCATCGTATCAGCCCCAGCATTTT	CASGPSYQPQHF
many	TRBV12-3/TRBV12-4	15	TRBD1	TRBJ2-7	TGTGCCAGCAGTTTCGCCCCGGGACAGGGGGACTGGCAGTACTTC	CASSFAPGQGDWQYF
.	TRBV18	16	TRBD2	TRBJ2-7	TGTGCCAGCTCACCCGCGGGGGAGGGAAATAGCTACGAGCAGTACTTC	CASSPAGEGNSYEQYF
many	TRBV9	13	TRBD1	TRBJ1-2	TGTGCCAGCAGCGAAAGGACAGGGGATGGCTACACCTTC	CASSERTGDGYTF
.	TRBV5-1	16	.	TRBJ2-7	TGCGCCAGCAGCTTGGCCCCGGTGGGGGGGCCCTACGAGCAGTACTTC	CASSLAPVGGPYEQYF
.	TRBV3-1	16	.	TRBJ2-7	TGTGCCAGCAGCCAAGAATTCGGGACCTCCGCCTACGAGCAGTACTTC	CASSQEFGTSAYEQYF
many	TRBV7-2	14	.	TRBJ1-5	TGTGCCAGCAGCTTAAGGGGACTTAACCAGCCCCAGCATTTT	CASSLRGLNQPQHF
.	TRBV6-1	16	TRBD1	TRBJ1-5	TGTGCCAGCAGTGAAGGGTTCTCAGGGGGCCATCAGCCCCAGCATTTT	CASSEGFSGGHQPQHF
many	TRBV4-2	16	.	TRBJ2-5	TGTGCCAGCAGCCAAGGGACCAACCCGTACCAAGAGACCCAGTACTTC	CASSQGTNPYQETQYF
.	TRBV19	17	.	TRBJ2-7	TGTGCCAGTAGTCCCCCCAGGGGAGCGGGAAGCTCCTACGAGCAGTACTTC	CASSPPRGAGSSYEQYF
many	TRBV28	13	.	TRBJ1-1	TGTGCCAGCAGTTCGGGGTATGGCACTGAAGCTTTCTTT	CASSSGYGTEAFF
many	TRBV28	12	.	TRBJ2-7	TGTGCCAGCAGTTCCGTAACCTACGAGCAGTACTTC	CASSSVTYEQYF
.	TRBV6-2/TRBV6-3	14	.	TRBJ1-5	TGTGCCAGCAGCCCGACAGAATACAATCAGCCCCAGCATTTT	CASSPTEYNQPQHF
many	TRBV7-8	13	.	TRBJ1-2	TGTGCCAGCAGCTTAGCGCTGACTTATGGCTACACCTTC	CASSLALTYGYTF
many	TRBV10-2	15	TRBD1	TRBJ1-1	TGCGCCAGCGGCCGATCCAGGGGGTTAGACACTGAAGCTTTCTTT	CASGRSRGLDTEAFF
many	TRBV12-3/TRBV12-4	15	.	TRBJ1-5	TGTGCCAGCAGTTTTAGGCAGGTAGAAGATCAGCCCCAGCATTTT	CASSFRQVEDQPQHF
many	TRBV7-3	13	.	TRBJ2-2	TGTGCCAGCAGCCTACTGGCGGCCGGGGAGCTGTTTTTT	CASSLLAAGELFF
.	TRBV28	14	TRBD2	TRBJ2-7	TGTGCCAGCAGTCTTGGACTAGCGGCCTCCGAGCAGTACTTC	CASSLGLAASEQYF
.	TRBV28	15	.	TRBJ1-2	TGTGCCAGCAGTTTCTCGGCAGGGTTCCCCTATGGCTACACCTTC	CASSFSAGFPYGYTF
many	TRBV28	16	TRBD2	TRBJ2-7	TGTGCCAGCACCCCCCCCCCCGGGACTAGCGGGAGTGAGCAGTACTTC	CASTPPPGTSGSEQYF
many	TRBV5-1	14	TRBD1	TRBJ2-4	TGCGCCAGCAGATCTGACAGGGGGCGGTACATTCAGTACTTC	CASRSDRGRYIQYF
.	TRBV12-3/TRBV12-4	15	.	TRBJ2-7	TGTGCCAGCAGTCTTCGGGACATTCTAGTAAGCGAGCAGTACTTC	CASSLRDILVSEQYF